This T cell receptor beta chain was observed in a study of blood T cell repertoires in COVID-19. As for the study in general: Spain, Italy and the United States supplied samples that represented acute and convalescent COVID-19. Sources were T cells, B-cell-depleted T cells, or PBMCs; the material itself was cDNA or gDNA.

Seattle patients were enrolled during active infection and followed longitudinally. Per the authors' pipeline: Reference gene primer amplification gave nucleated cell count estimates. The repertoire was sequenced with immunoSEQ multiplex PCR; TCRdb's copy has only in-frame clones and lacks some. For V, J and clone size, that table is used; D and trimming come from the DNA. The sample records approximately 120,000 clones, 60% to 80% being singletons. The sequencing input was peripheral blood. This clonotype originated in a man of 80 years or more with COVID-19, enrolled during active disease.

CDR3 sequence: CASSRTSRSGLEGTDTQYF. The CDR3 DNA sequence: TGTGCCAGCAGCCGGACTTCCCGGTCGGGACTAGAGGGCACAGATACGCAGTATTTT. The chain combines TRBV3-1 (or the pseudogene TRBV3-2) with TRBJ2-3; TRBD2 aligns across 8 bases. V gave up 4 bases and J gave up 1 base; unmatched junction bases: 16. The germline V gene has CDR1 LGHDT and CDR2 YNNKEL (reference sequence). This CDR3 contains 19 residues.